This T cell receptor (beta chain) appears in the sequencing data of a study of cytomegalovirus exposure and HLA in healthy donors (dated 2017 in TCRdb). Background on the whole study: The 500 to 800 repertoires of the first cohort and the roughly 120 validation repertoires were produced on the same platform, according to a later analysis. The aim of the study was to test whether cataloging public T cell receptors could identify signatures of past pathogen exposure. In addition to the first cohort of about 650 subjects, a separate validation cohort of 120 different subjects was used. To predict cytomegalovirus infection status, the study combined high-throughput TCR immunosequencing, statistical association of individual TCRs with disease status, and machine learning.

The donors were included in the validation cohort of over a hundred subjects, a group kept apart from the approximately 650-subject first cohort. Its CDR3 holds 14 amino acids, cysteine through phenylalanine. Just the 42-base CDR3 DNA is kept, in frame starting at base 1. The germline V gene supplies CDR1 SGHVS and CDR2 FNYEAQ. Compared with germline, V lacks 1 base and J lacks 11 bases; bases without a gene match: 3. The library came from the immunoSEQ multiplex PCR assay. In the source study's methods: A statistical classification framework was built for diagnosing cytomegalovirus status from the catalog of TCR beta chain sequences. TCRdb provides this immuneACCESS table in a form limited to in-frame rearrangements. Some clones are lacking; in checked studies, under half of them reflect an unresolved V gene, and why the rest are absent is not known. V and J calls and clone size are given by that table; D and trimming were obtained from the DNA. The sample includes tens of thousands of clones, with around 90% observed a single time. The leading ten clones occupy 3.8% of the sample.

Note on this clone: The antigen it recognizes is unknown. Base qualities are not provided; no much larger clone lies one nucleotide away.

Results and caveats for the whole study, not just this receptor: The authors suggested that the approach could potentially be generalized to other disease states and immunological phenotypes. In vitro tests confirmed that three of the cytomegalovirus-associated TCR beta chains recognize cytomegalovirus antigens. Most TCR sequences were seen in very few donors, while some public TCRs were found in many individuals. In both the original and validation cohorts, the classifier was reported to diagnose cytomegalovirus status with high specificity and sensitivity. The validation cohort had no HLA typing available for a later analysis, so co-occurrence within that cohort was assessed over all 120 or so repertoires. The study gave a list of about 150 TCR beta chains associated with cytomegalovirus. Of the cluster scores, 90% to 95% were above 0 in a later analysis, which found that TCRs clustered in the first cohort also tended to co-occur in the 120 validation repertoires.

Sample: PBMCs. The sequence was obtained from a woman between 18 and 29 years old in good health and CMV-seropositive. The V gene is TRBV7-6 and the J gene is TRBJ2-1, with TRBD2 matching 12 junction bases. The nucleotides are TGTGCCAGCAGCTTAGAGACTAGCGGGGGAAAGCAGTTCTTC. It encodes CASSLETSGGKQFF.